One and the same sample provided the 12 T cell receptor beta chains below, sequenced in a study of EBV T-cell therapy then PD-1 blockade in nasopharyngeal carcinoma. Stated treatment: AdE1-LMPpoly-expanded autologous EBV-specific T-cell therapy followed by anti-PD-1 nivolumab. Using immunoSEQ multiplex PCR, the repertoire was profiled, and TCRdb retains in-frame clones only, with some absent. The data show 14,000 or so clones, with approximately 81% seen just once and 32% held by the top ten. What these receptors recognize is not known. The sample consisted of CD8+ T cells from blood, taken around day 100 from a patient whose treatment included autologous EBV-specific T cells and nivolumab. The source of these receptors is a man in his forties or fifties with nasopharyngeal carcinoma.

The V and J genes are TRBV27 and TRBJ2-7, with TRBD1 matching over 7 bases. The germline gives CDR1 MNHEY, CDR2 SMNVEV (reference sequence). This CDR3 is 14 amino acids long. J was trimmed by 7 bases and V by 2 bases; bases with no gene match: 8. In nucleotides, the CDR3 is TGTGCCAGCAGTTTACCCGGGACAGCGGTGGAGCAGTACTTC. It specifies CASSLPGTAVEQYF.

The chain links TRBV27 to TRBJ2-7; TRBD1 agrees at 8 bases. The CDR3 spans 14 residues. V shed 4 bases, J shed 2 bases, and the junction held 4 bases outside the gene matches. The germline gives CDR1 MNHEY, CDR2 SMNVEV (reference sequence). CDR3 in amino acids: CASSSVDRAYEQYF. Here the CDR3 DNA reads TGTGCCAGCAGTTCAGTGGACAGGGCCTACGAGCAGTACTTC.

CDR3 residues: CASSQWRGGNIQYF. The DNA of the CDR3 is TGTGCCAGCAGCCAATGGCGGGGCGGAAACATTCAGTACTTC. The genes are TRBV3-1 (or the pseudogene TRBV3-2) and TRBJ2-4; tentatively, D is TRBD2 (6 bases). CDR1 and CDR2 (germline): LGHDT, YNNKEL (reference sequence). This CDR3 contains 14 residues. Trimming pared 2 bases from V and 6 bases from J, leaving 11 bases between.

In DNA, the CDR3 is TGTGCCAGCAGTTTATTCCAGGGTAAGGGCAATCAGCCCCAGCATTTT. It specifies CASSLFQGKGNQPQHF. The genes are TRBV27 and TRBJ1-5; D is possibly TRBD1 (5 bases). CDR1 is MNHEY, CDR2 SMNVEV, per germline (reference sequence). CDR3 length: 16 amino acids. With 1 base removed from V and 2 bases from J, the gap between germline ends came to 12 bases.

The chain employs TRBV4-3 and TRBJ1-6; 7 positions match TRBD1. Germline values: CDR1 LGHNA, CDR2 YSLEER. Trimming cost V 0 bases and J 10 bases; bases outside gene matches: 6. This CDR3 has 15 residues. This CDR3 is CASSQEGTVVSPLHF. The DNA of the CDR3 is TGCGCCAGCAGCCAAGAGGGGACAGTAGTGTCACCCCTCCACTTT.

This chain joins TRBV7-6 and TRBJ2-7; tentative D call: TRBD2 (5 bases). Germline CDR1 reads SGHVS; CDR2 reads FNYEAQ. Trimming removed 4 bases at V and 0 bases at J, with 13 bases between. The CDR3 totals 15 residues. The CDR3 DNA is TGTGCCAGCAGCTCCGACCCGGGGAGCTCCTACGAGCAGTACTTC. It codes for CASSSDPGSSYEQYF.

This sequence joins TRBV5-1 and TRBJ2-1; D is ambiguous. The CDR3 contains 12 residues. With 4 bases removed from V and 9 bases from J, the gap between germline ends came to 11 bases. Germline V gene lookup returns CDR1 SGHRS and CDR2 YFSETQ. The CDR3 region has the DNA TGCGCCAGCAGCCCGGGCAGTGGTGAGCAGTTCTTC. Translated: CASSPGSGEQFF.

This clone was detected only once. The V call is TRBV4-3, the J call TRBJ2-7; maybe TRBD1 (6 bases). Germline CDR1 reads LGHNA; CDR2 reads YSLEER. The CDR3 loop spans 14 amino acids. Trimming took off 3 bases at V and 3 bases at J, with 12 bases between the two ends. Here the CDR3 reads CASSHRLDSYEQYF. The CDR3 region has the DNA TGCGCCAGCAGCCATCGCTTGGACAGCTACGAGCAGTACTTC.

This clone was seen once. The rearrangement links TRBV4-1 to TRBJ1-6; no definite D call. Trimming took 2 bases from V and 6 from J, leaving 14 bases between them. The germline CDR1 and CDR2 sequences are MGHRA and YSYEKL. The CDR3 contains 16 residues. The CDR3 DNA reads TGCGCCAGCAGCCAATACCACGGGGTCCCTAATTCACCCCTCCACTTT. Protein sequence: CASSQYHGVPNSPLHF.

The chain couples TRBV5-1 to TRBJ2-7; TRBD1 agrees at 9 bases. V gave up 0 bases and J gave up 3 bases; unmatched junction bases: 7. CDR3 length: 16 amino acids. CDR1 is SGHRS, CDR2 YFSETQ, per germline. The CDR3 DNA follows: TGCGCCAGCAGCTTGGCTACCGGGACAGGGCACTACGAGCAGTACTTC. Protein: CASSLATGTGHYEQYF.

The CDR3 loop is CSVGPGHPSNQPQHF. The CDR3 DNA reads TGCAGCGTGGGGCCGGGACACCCCAGCAATCAGCCCCAGCATTTT. The rearrangement links TRBV29-1 to TRBJ1-5; a weak D match, TRBD1 (6 bases). The length of the CDR3 is 15 residues. Looked up from germline, CDR1 is SQVTM and CDR2 is ANQGSEA. Deletions cut 6 bases from V and 1 base from J, with 16 bases between.

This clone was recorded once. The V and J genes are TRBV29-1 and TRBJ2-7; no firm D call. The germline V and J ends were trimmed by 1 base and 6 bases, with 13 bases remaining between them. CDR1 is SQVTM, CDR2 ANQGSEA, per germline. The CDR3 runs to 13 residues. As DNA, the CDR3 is TGCAGCGTTGAAGGAGTGGAGAGGCGCGAGCAGTACTTC. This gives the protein CSVEGVERREQYF.